The 25 T cell receptor beta chains in this list originate from one sample, sequenced in a study of radiation and T cells in renal cell carcinoma. Specified time point: blood 2 weeks post-SBRT. Documented treatment: 15 Gy SBRT to primary tumor, nephrectomy 4 weeks later. Only in-frame clones appear in the TCRdb table, and some are missing; sequencing was by immunoSEQ multiplex PCR. The table records under 150,000 clones, approximately 78% of them present only once. The source was blood, collected from a patient whose treatment included radiotherapy and nephrectomy. The receptors originated from a woman aged 55-75 years with renal cell carcinoma.

This chain connects TRBV11-2 to TRBJ2-5; TRBD1 matches 8 bases. The CDR3 extends over 16 amino acids. CDR1 and CDR2 from the germline V gene are SGHAT and FQNNGV. V lost 6 bases, J lost 5 bases, and 14 bases stayed unmatched. The CDR3: CASSLERAGGGETQYF. CDR3 DNA: TGTGCCAGCAGTTTGGAGCGGGCAGGGGGCGGTGAGACCCAGTACTTC.

The V gene is TRBV9, the J gene TRBJ2-7; D may be TRBD1 (6 bases). CDR3 length equals 15 residues. With 1 base removed from V and 3 bases from J, the gap between germline ends came to 14 bases. Germline V gene data show CDR1 as SGDLS and CDR2 as YYNGEE. The CDR3, as DNA: TGTGCCAGCAGCGTATCACCGAAGGGGGACTACGAGCAGTACTTC. It yields the protein CASSVSPKGDYEQYF.

The table lists this clone with a few counts. For the CDR3, the DNA is TGTGCCAGCTCACCGGGATTTGAGGGGGCTATCACCTTC. This codes for CASSPGFEGAITF. The V gene is TRBV18, the J gene TRBJ1-2; TRBD1 matches at 7 bases. Per the germline V gene, CDR1 is KGHSH and CDR2 is LQKENI. This CDR3 has 13 residues. The junction had 11 bases not matched to a gene; V was cut back by 3 bases and J by 13 bases.

There are a few counts of this clone. The rearrangement uses TRBV7-9 and TRBJ1-1; D might be TRBD1 (6 bases). CDR3 length equals 12 residues. V lost 2 bases, J lost 7 bases, and 8 bases lay in between. CDR1 is SEHNR, CDR2 FQNEAQ, per germline (reference sequence). The DNA for the CDR3 is TGTGCCAGCAGCTTAAAGGACAGTGAAGCTTTCTTT. It yields the protein CASSLKDSEAFF.

This clone was seen only a few times. This chain connects TRBV6-1 to TRBJ1-1; D is possibly TRBD1 (5 bases). This CDR3 has 13 residues. Germline V gene data show CDR1 as MNHNS and CDR2 as SASEGT. Trimming left V 6 bases short and J 2 bases short, with 10 bases between. Here the CDR3 DNA reads TGTGCCAGCAGCGGACACATTAACACTGAAGCTTTCTTT. Encoded protein: CASSGHINTEAFF.

This chain uses TRBV7-6 with TRBJ2-2, with D perhaps assigned TRBD1 or TRBD2 (5 bases each). The CDR3 has 16 residues. V was trimmed by 5 bases and J by 4 bases, leaving 17 bases between them. Per the germline V gene, CDR1 is SGHVS and CDR2 is FNYEAQ. The CDR3 protein is CASSPRGLGSTGELFF. The CDR3 DNA reads TGTGCCAGCAGCCCGAGGGGTTTAGGGAGCACCGGGGAGCTGTTTTTT.

The chain links TRBV6-1 to TRBJ2-3; D possibly corresponds to TRBD2 (6 bases). Germline-derived CDR1 and CDR2 are MNHNS and SASEGT. The CDR3 has 18 residues. V lost 2 bases, J lost 0 bases, and 18 bases lay in between. In nucleotides, the CDR3 is TGTGCCAGCAGTGAACAGTTGACCGGGAGTATTAGCACAGATACGCAGTATTTT. Its translation: CASSEQLTGSISTDTQYF.

The chain is built from TRBV27 and TRBJ2-2, with unresolved D. The germline V gene has CDR1 MNHEY and CDR2 SMNVEV (reference sequence). The CDR3 contains 15 residues. V was cut by 3 bases and J by 8 bases, with 16 bases left in between. CDR3 protein: CASSFKYWDSGELFF. The CDR3 DNA is TGTGCCAGCAGTTTTAAGTATTGGGATTCTGGGGAGCTGTTTTTT.

The V call is TRBV7-6, the J call TRBJ2-2; tentatively, D is TRBD2 (6 bases). Germline assignment: CDR1 SGHVS and CDR2 FNYEAQ. This CDR3 spans 15 amino acids. Trimming took off 5 bases at V and 0 bases at J, with 10 bases between the two ends. CDR3 protein: CASSPRGTNTGELFF. The CDR3 bases are TGTGCCAGCAGCCCCCGGGGGACGAACACCGGGGAGCTGTTTTTT.

This sequence joins TRBV6-5 and TRBJ1-2; 7 nucleotides line up with TRBD1. Germline CDR1 MNHEY, CDR2 SVGAGI. CDR3 length: 15 amino acids. V was pared by 0 bases and J by 6 bases, with 7 bases of the junction left unmatched. The chain's CDR3 is CASSYSRDSLNGYTF. The CDR3 DNA is TGTGCCAGCAGTTACTCGCGGGACAGCCTAAATGGCTACACCTTC.

CDR3 sequence reads: CASTAGVGNTIYF. CDR3 nucleotides: TGTGCCAGCACCGCAGGGGTCGGAAACACCATATATTTT. The chain carries TRBV11-2 and TRBJ1-3; D possibly corresponds to TRBD1 (6 bases). Trimming took off 7 bases at V and 4 bases at J, with 11 bases between the two ends. The CDR3 length is 13 residues. Per germline, CDR1 SGHAT and CDR2 FQNNGV. The full variable domain, completed using reference TRBV11-2 and TRBJ1-3, is EAGVAQSPRYKIIEKRQSVAFWCNPISGHATLYWYQQILGQGPKLLIQFQNNGVVDDSQLPKDRFSAERLKGVDSTLKIQPAKLEDSAVYLCASTAGVGNTIYFGEGSWLTVV.

The CDR3 nucleotides are TGTGCCAGCAGGGCGGCAGGGGGCGTTTTCCCCGACGAGCAGTACTTC. Protein: CASRAAGGVFPDEQYF. J is TRBJ2-7 and V is TRBV28; 8 nucleotides match TRBD1. The CDR3 totals 16 residues. Germline V gives CDR1 MDHEN, CDR2 SYDVKM. Germline trimming cut 6 bases from V and 5 bases from J; bases unmatched to any gene: 15.

V gene TRBV5-8 combines with J gene TRBJ1-5; 8 positions match TRBD1. The CDR3 runs 16 residues. The V segment lost 5 bases and the J segment 7 bases; nucleotides outside the gene matches: 14. CDR1 is SGHTS and CDR2 is YDEGEE in the germline V gene. The CDR3 sequence: CASSRRGQGGRQPQHF. CDR3 DNA sequence: TGTGCCAGCAGTCGCAGGGGGCAGGGGGGTAGGCAGCCCCAGCATTTT.

The table lists this clone with a count of one. The rearrangement joins TRBV7-6 to TRBJ2-7; the match to TRBD1 covers 8 bases. Germline V gene lookup returns CDR1 SGHVS and CDR2 FNYEAQ. V lost 1 base and J lost 6; bases outside the gene matches: 5. The CDR3 contains 14 residues. This chain's CDR3 is CASSLEGRGLEQYF. DNA for the CDR3: TGTGCCAGCAGCTTAGAGGGCAGGGGGCTCGAGCAGTACTTC.

This chain joins TRBV19 and TRBJ1-5; no clear D. Germline-derived CDR1 and CDR2 are LNHDA and SQIVND (reference sequence). CDR3 size: 13 residues. V was trimmed by 3 bases and J by 5 bases, leaving 8 bases between them. This chain's CDR3 is CASSMDGDQPQHF. CDR3 in DNA: TGTGCCAGTAGTATGGACGGAGATCAGCCCCAGCATTTT.

The V call is TRBV27, the J call TRBJ1-2; 10 bases line up with TRBD1. The germline CDR1 and CDR2 sequences are MNHEY and SMNVEV (reference sequence). CDR3 length: 16 amino acids. The J segment lost 2 bases and the V segment lost 2 bases, leaving 5 bases of the junction unmatched. As DNA, the CDR3 is TGTGCCAGCAGTTTAGTGGGACAGGGGACCAACTATGGCTACACCTTC. Translating gives CASSLVGQGTNYGYTF.

This clone was detected once. The gene calls are TRBV19 and TRBJ2-3, with 7 bases that match TRBD1. After removal of 4 bases from V and 2 bases from J, the junction contained 6 bases not matched to a gene. This CDR3 is built from 15 residues. The germline V gene encodes CDR1 LNHDA and CDR2 SQIVND (reference sequence). Here the CDR3 DNA reads TGTGCCAGTAGTACTCGGACAGGTAACACAGATACGCAGTATTTT. It yields the protein CASSTRTGNTDTQYF.

CDR3 region: CASSRQGSNNYGYTF. In nucleotides, the CDR3 is TGTGCCAGCAGTAGACAGGGGTCAAATAACTATGGCTACACCTTC. This chain connects TRBV6-1 to TRBJ1-2, with 8 positions matching TRBD1. Germline loops: CDR1 MNHNS, CDR2 SASEGT. The V segment lost 5 bases and the J segment 1 base; nucleotides outside the gene matches: 6. The CDR3 covers 15 residues.

This chain connects TRBV27 to TRBJ1-1; tentatively, D is TRBD1 (6 bases). Trimming left V 5 bases short and J 0 bases short, with 16 bases between. The germline V gene has CDR1 MNHEY and CDR2 SMNVEV (reference sequence). The CDR3 totals 16 residues. The CDR3 DNA reads TGTGCCAGCAGTCCGAACGGACAGTTTCTGAACACTGAAGCTTTCTTT. It is translated as CASSPNGQFLNTEAFF.

In this sample, this clone turned up once. The chain employs TRBV7-9 and TRBJ2-7; 9 nucleotides line up with TRBD1. Germline V gene data show CDR1 as SEHNR and CDR2 as FQNEAQ (reference sequence). CDR3 length: 19 residues. With V trimmed by 4 bases and J by 7 bases, 23 bases remained unmatched. The CDR3 coding sequence is TGTGCCAGCAGCTCAACGGGACAGGGCCCACCTTTCACTACGTGGGAGCAGTACTTC. Its protein is CASSSTGQGPPFTTWEQYF.

The chain employs TRBV9 and TRBJ2-3, with D uncertain. The CDR3 totals 16 residues. With 3 bases removed from V and 1 base from J, the gap between germline ends came to 15 bases. Germline loops: CDR1 SGDLS, CDR2 YYNGEE. CDR3 DNA: TGTGCCAGCAGCGCAAACCCGAAAGCCCGCACAGATACGCAGTATTTT. Amino acids: CASSANPKARTDTQYF.

This chain links TRBV27 with TRBJ1-3; D is unclear. The CDR3 consists of 15 residues. The V end lost 4 bases, the J end lost 6 bases, and 16 bases lay between the germline ends. Germline loops: CDR1 MNHEY, CDR2 SMNVEV (reference sequence). CDR3 sequence (DNA): TGTGCCAGCAGTTCAAGCCCTCTCGGAATAAACACCATATATTTT. Amino acid sequence: CASSSSPLGINTIYF.

This chain links TRBV6-1 with TRBJ2-1; the D is unclear. CDR1 is MNHNS and CDR2 is SASEGT in the germline V gene. The CDR3 has 15 residues. V lost 7 bases to trimming and J lost 0 bases, with 13 bases between them. The CDR3, as DNA: TGTGCCAGCACGAGAGGACCGTTCTCCTACAATGAGCAGTTCTTC. Protein product: CASTRGPFSYNEQFF.

This sequence joins TRBV5-1 and TRBJ1-1, with D perhaps TRBD1 (5 bases). The CDR3 is 16 amino acids. CDR1 is SGHRS, CDR2 YFSETQ, per germline. V was shortened by 5 bases and J by 7 bases, with 24 bases between the two germline ends. The DNA for the CDR3 is TGCGCCAGCAGTTTTGATGTAGGAGGGGCGATGATTGAAGCTTTCTTT. Amino acid sequence: CASSFDVGGAMIEAFF.

V is TRBV18 and J is TRBJ1-6, with 8 bases identical to TRBD1. The V gene end was trimmed by 3 bases and the J gene end by 7 bases; junction bases not matched to a gene: 5. Germline V gene lookup returns CDR1 KGHSH and CDR2 LQKENI. This CDR3 spans 15 amino acids. The CDR3 DNA is TGTGCCAGCTCACCTGGACAGGGTACAAATTCACCCCTCCACTTT. It codes for CASSPGQGTNSPLHF. Looking up the rest from reference TRBV18 and TRBJ1-6 gives the full variable domain: NAGVMQNPRHLVRRRGQEARLRCSPMKGHSHVYWYRQLPEEGLKFMVYLQKENIIDESGMPKERFSAEFPKEGPSILRIQQVVRGDSAAYFCASSPGQGTNSPLHFGNGTRLTVT.